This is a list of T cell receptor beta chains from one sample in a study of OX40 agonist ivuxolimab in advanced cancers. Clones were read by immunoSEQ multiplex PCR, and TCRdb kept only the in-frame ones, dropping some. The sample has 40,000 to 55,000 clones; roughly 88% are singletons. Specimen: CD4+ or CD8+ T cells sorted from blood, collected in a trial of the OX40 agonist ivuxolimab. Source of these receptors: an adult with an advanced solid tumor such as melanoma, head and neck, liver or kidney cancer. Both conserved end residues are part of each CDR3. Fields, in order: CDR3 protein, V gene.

CDR3: CATSRDQGDRVENGYTF; V: TRBV15
CDR3: CASSISGGGTDTQYF; V: TRBV18
CDR3: CASSFGGTWELFF; V: TRBV11-3
CDR3: CASSAPPPGPKLYF; V: TRBV25-1
CDR3: CASSLQGDSNSPLHF; V: TRBV5-1
CDR3: CASSAGQPQETQYF; V: TRBV11-2
CDR3: CASSGRQGHPYEQYF; V: TRBV27
CDR3: CASSSGRNNEKLFF; V: TRBV11-2
CDR3: CASSPGSSGNFEQYF; V: TRBV28
CDR3: CASSFSSGAPVEAFF; V: TRBV11-2
CDR3: CASSQDSGNQPQHF; V: TRBV4-2
CDR3: CASSPGQGSYEQYF; V: TRBV6-6
CDR3: CASLKLDSTDTQYF; V: TRBV27
CDR3: CASSLGGANTEAFF; V: TRBV5-1
CDR3: CASSLGRGAEAFF; V: TRBV7-2